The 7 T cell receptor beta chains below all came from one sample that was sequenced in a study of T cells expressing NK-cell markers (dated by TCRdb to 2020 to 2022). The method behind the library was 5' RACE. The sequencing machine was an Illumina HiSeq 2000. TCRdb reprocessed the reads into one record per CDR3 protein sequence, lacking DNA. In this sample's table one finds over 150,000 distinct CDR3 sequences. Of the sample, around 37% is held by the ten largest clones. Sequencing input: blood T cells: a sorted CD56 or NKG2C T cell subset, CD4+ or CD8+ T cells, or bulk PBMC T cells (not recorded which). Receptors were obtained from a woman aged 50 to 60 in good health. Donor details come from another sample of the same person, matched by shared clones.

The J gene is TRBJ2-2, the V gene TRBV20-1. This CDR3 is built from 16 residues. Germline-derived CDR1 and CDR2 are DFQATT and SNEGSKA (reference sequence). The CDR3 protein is CSATDRSTANTGELFF.

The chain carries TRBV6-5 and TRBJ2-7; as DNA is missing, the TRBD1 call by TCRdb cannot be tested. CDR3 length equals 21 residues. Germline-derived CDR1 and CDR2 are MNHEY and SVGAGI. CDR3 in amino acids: CASSYWIPGQGERGRTYEQYF.

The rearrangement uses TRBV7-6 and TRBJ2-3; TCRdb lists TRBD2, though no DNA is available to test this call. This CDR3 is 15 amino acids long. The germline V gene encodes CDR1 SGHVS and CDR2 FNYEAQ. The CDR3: CASSHGLAGTDTQYF.

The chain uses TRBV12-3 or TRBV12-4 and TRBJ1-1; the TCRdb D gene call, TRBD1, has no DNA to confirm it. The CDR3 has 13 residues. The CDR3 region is CASSPPTGLGAFF.

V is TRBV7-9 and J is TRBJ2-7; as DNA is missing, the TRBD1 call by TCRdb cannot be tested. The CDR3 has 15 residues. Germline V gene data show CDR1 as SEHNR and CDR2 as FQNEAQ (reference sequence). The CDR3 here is CASSAPTGGRYEQYF.

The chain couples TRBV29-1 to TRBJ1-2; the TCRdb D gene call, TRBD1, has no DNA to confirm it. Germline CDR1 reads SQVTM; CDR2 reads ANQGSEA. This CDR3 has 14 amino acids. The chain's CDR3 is CSVEDSAGEDGYTF.

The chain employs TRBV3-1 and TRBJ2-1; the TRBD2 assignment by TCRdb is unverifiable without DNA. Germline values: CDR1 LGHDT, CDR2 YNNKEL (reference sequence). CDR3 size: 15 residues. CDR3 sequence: CASRGEVGSYNEQFF.